This is a list of T cell receptor beta chains from one sample in a study of radiotherapy plus CTLA-4 blockade in lung cancer. Sequenced by immunoSEQ multiplex PCR; TCRdb stores in-frame clones only, minus some. Among fewer than 150,000 clones listed, about four fifths were seen once. The material was peripheral blood, obtained from a patient treated with radiotherapy plus ipilimumab. These receptors all stem from a human donor with non-small cell lung cancer who had a partial response to radiotherapy plus ipilimumab. Both conserved end residues are part of each CDR3. Each record gives: J gene, V gene, CDR3 protein.

j_call: TRBJ1-1
v_call: TRBV6-5
cdr3_aa: CASRGDFETEAFF

j_call: TRBJ1-5
v_call: TRBV2
cdr3_aa: CASSMTGDRNQPQHF

j_call: TRBJ2-2
v_call: TRBV19
cdr3_aa: CASSPGDRGSTGELFF

j_call: TRBJ2-1
v_call: TRBV6-1
cdr3_aa: CATSPGSGGYNEQFF

j_call: TRBJ1-2
v_call: TRBV14
cdr3_aa: CASSQAGYGYTF

j_call: TRBJ1-2
v_call: TRBV18
cdr3_aa: CASSPTSSYGYTF

j_call: TRBJ1-6
v_call: TRBV7-6
cdr3_aa: CASSLGAGNSPLHF

j_call: TRBJ1-1
v_call: TRBV4-3
cdr3_aa: CASSHTTGRNTEAFF

j_call: TRBJ1-5
v_call: TRBV5-4
cdr3_aa: CASSLARQARRNQPQHF

j_call: TRBJ1-1
v_call: TRBV5-1
cdr3_aa: CASSLWTGRGGNTEAFF

j_call: TRBJ2-2
v_call: TRBV30
cdr3_aa: CAWSHLGQSNTGELFF